This T cell receptor beta chain was obtained from a study of T cells in Graves' hyperthyroidism and ophthalmopathy. Participants, patients aged 18 to 65, had newly diagnosed hyperthyroidism with a duration under 2 months. The PBMCs were taken from around 9 ml of fresh peripheral blood. Amplified TCR beta CDR3 regions came from RNA transcripts. HTBI primers drove first-round RT-PCR of the TCR CDR3. TCRdb used MiXCR to reprocess the multiplex PCR reads, holding one entry per CDR3 protein. The repertoire holds about 260,000 distinct CDR3 sequences, with 25% to 30% as singletons. The CDR3 is made up of 16 amino acids. In germline, CDR1 is SGHDN, CDR2 FVKESK. The ends were cut back, 1 base at V and 3 bases at J, with 16 bases in the middle. This clonotype was counted at least ten times. Its target is unknown. Study-wide results and limits: Ophthalmopathy was separated from stable hyperthyroidism by a 13 V-J model. Appearing also in blood were most of the thyroid clonotypes expanded above 0.001.

This TCR was sampled from a man aged 40-50 years with Graves' hyperthyroidism that later progressed to Graves' ophthalmopathy. The sequenced material came from blood. The chain combines TRBV14 with TRBJ2-7; a possible D gene is TRBD2 (6 bases). CDR3 region: CASSQVAPTSYYEQYF. The DNA for the CDR3 is TGTGCCAGCAGCCAAGTGGCCCCGACTAGTTACTACGAGCAGTACTTC.